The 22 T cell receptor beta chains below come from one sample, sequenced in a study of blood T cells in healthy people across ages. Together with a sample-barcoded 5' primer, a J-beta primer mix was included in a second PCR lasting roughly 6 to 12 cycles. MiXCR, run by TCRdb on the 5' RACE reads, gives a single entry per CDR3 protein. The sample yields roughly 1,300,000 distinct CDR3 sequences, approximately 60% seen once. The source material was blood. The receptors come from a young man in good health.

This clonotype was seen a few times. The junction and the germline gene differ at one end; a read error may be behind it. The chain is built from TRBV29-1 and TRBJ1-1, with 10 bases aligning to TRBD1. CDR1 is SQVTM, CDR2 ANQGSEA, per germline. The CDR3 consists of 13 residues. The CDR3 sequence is CSAEGRTGGFGFF. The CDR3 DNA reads TGCAGCGCTGAAGGGCGGACAGGGGGTTTTGGTTTCTTT.

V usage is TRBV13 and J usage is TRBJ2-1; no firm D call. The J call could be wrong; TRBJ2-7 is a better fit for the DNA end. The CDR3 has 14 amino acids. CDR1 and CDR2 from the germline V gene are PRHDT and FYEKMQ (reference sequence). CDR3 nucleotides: TGTGCCAGCAGCGCCAACTCCAATACGTGGGAGCAGTACTTC. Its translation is CASSANSNTWEQYF.

CDR3 DNA sequence: TGTGCCAGCAGTACCGGACCTTTCAGGGCTTTCTTT. Translating it yields CASSTGPFRAFF. V usage is TRBV6-2 or TRBV6-3 and J usage is TRBJ1-1; D gene uncertain. With 5 bases removed from V and 11 bases from J, the gap between germline ends came to 15 bases. This CDR3 has 12 amino acids. Germline values: CDR1 MNHEY, CDR2 SVGEGT.

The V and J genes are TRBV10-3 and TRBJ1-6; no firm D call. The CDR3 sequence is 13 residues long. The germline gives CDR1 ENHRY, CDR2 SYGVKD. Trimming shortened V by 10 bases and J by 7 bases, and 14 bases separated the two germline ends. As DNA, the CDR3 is TGTGCCAACATGTCCCGCTCCAATTCACCCCTCCACTTT. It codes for CANMSRSNSPLHF.

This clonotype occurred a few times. The CDR3 DNA follows: TGCAGCGTTGAGCAGGCGAACACTGAAGCTTTCTTT. As protein: CSVEQANTEAFF. This chain links TRBV29-1 with TRBJ1-1; D is uncertain. Trimming left V 3 bases short and J 1 base short, with 6 bases between. There are 12 residues in the CDR3. Germline loops: CDR1 SQVTM, CDR2 ANQGSEA.

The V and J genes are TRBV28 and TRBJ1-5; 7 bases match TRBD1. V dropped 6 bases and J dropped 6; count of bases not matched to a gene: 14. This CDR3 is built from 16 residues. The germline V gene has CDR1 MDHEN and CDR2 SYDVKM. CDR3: CASSNWRGTAGQPQHF. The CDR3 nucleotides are TGTGCCAGCAGCAACTGGCGGGGGACAGCGGGTCAGCCCCAGCATTTT. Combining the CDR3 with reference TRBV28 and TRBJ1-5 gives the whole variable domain DVKVTQSSRYLVKRTGEKVFLECVQDMDHENMFWYRQDPGLGLRLIYFSYDVKMKEKGDIPEGYSVSREKKERFSLILESASTNQTSMYLCASSNWRGTAGQPQHFGDGTRLSIL.

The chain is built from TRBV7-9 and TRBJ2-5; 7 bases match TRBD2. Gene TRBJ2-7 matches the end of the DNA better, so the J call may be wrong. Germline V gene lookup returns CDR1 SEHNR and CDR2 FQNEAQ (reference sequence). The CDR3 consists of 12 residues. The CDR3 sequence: CASTPAGSEQYF. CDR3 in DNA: TGTGCCAGCACTCCAGCGGGAAGCGAGCAGTACTTC.

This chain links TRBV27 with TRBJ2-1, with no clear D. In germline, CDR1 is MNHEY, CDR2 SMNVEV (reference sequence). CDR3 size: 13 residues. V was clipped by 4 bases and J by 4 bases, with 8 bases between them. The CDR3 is CASSYISYNEQFF. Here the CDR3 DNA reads TGTGCCAGCAGTTATATAAGTTACAATGAGCAGTTCTTC.

The CDR3 nucleotides are TGTGCCATCAGTGAAGGGGCCCCGGGGACCCAGTACTTC. It encodes CAISEGAPGTQYF. The chain carries TRBV10-3 and TRBJ2-7; maybe TRBD1 (5 bases). The end of the DNA is better explained by TRBJ2-5, so the J call may be wrong. The CDR3 runs 13 residues. Per the germline V gene, CDR1 is ENHRY and CDR2 is SYGVKD.

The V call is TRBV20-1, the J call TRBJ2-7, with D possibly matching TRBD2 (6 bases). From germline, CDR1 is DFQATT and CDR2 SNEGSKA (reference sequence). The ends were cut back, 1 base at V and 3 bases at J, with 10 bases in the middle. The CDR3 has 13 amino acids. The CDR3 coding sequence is TGCAGTGCTAGAGTTGCGGGGAGCTACGAGCAGTACTTC. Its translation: CSARVAGSYEQYF.

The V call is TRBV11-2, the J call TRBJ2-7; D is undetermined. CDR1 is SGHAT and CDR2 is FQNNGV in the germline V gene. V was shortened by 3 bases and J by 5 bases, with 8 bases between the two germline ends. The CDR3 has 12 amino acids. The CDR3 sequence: CASSFSTDEQYF. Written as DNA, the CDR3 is TGTGCCAGCAGCTTCTCGACCGACGAGCAGTACTTC. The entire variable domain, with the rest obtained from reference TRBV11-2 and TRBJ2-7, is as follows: EAGVAQSPRYKIIEKRQSVAFWCNPISGHATLYWYQQILGQGPKLLIQFQNNGVVDDSQLPKDRFSAERLKGVDSTLKIQPAKLEDSAVYLCASSFSTDEQYFGPGTRLTVT.

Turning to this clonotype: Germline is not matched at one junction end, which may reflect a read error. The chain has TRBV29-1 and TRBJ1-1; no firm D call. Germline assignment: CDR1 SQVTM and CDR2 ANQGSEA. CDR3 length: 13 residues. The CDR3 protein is CSLDQDGNTEAFF. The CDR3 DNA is TGCAGCCTTGACCAAGACGGGAACACTGAAGCTTTCTTT. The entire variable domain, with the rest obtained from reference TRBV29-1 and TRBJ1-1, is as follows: SAVISQKPSRDICQRGTSLTIQCQVDSQVTMMFWYRQQPGQSLTLIATANQGSEATYESGFVIDKFPISRPNLTFSTLTVSNMSPEDSSIYLCSLDQDGNTEAFFGQGTRLTVV.

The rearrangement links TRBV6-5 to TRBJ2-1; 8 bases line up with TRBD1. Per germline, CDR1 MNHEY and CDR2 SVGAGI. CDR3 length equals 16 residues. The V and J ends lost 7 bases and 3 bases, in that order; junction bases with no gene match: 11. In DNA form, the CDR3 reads TGTGCCAGCACCCCTATTACAGGGACAGGCTACAATGAGCAGTTCTTC. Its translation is CASTPITGTGYNEQFF.

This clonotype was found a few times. The CDR3 nucleotides are TGTGCCAGCAGCTCCCGGACTCGCGAGCAGTTCTTC. This sequence encodes CASSSRTREQFF. This chain links TRBV5-6 with TRBJ2-1; possibly TRBD2 for D (5 bases). The CDR3 extends over 12 amino acids. The germline CDR1 and CDR2 sequences are SGHDT and YYEEEE. V was trimmed by 3 bases and J by 10 bases, leaving 11 bases between them.

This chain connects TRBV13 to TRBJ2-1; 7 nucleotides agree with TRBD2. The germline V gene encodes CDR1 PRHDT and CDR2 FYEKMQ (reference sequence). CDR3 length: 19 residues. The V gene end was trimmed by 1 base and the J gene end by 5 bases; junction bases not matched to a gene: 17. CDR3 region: CASSLEGRARAVAHNEQFF. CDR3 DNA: TGTGCCAGCAGCTTAGAAGGGAGGGCCAGGGCGGTCGCTCACAATGAGCAGTTCTTC.

CDR3 in DNA: TGCAGTGCTAGTCGGCTAGCGGGAATCTACGAGCAGTACTTC. Amino acids: CSASRLAGIYEQYF. This sequence joins TRBV20-1 and TRBJ2-7, with 9 bases matching TRBD2. The germline V gene encodes CDR1 DFQATT and CDR2 SNEGSKA (reference sequence). The CDR3 has 14 residues. The V and J ends lost 3 bases and 3 bases, in that order; junction bases with no gene match: 6.

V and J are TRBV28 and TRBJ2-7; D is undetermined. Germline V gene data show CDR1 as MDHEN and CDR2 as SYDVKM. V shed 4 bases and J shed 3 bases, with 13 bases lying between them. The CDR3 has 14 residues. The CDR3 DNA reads TGTGCCAGCAGTTCCCCCCCGGTTGTCTACGAGCAGTACTTC. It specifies CASSSPPVVYEQYF.

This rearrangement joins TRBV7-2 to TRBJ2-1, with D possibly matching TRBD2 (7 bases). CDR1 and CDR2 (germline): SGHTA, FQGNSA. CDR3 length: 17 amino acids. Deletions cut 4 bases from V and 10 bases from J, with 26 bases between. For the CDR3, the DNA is TGTGCCAGCAGCTCACAAAGTGGGGGGGCCCAGGGGATCGAGCAGTTCTTC. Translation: CASSSQSGGAQGIEQFF.

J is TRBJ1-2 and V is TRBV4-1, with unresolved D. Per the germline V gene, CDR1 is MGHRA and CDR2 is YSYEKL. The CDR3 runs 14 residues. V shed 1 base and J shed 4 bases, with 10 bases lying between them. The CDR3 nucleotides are TGCGCCAGCAGCCAAGGGCCCGGTATCTATGGCTACACCTTC. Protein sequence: CASSQGPGIYGYTF.

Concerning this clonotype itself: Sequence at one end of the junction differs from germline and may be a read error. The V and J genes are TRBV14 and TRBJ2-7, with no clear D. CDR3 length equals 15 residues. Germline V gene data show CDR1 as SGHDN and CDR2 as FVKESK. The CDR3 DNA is TGTGCCAGCAGCCAAGACATGGGGTTCCCCTACGGGCAGTACTTC. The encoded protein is CASSQDMGFPYGQYF.

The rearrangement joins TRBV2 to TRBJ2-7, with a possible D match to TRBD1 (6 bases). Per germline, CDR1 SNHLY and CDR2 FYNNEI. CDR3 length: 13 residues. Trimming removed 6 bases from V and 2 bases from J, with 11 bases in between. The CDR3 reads CASRKDSPYEQYF. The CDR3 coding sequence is TGTGCCAGCAGGAAGGACAGCCCCTACGAGCAGTACTTC.

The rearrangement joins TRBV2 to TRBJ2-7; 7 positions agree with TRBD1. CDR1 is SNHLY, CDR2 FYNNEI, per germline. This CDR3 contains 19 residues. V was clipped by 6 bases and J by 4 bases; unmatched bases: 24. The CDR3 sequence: CASRETGQRMGYVLYEQYF. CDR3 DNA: TGTGCCAGCAGAGAGACGGGACAGCGTATGGGGTATGTTTTATACGAGCAGTACTTC.